This TCR beta chain was profiled in a study of T cell responses to AZD1222 COVID-19 vaccine. TCRdb's copy holds only in-frame clones and misses some; the assay was immunoSEQ multiplex PCR. The table has 45,000 to 55,000 clones, about 88% seen once. With 8 bases clipped from V and 4 bases from J, the junction kept 1 base outside the gene matches. There are 12 residues in the CDR3. Germline CDR1 reads SEHNR; CDR2 reads FQNEAQ (reference sequence). Sequencing used peripheral blood, obtained on day 0 of AZD1222 vaccination. The V and J genes are TRBV7-9 and TRBJ2-1; 8 bases agree with TRBD1. This clonotype was sampled from an adult in good health. CDR3 sequence reads: CASGQGYNEQFF. The DNA for the CDR3 is TGTGCCAGCGGACAGGGTTACAATGAGCAGTTCTTC. Full variable domain (rest looked up from reference TRBV7-9 and TRBJ2-1): DTGVSQNPRHKITKRGQNVTFRCDPISEHNRLYWYRQTLGQGPEFLTYFQNEAQLEKSRLLSDRFSAERPKGSFSTLEIQRTEQGDSAMYLCASGQGYNEQFFGPGTRLTVL.